The clone carrying this T cell receptor (beta chain) was detected once. Its antigen is not known. This CDR3 region has 14 residues. The V and J ends lost 5 bases and 2 bases respectively, with 12 bases between them. Germline assignment: CDR1 MNHEY and CDR2 SMNVEV (reference sequence). These data originate in a study of CD8 T cells in ankylosing spondylitis. Using quantitative 5'-RACE with molecular barcodes, the authors made TCR beta libraries. TCRdb called the 5' RACE reads again in MiXCR, with one record for every CDR3 protein. The sample yields roughly 90,000 distinct CDR3 sequences, about 9% seen once. Notes on the study in general: Reportedly, significant enrichment of disease-linked clones occurred in matched ankylosing spondylitis synovial fluid. Some motif variants had been reported before (in reactive arthritis synovial fluid and blood). Seemingly distinctive of ankylosing spondylitis blood was a TCR beta motif formed by eight highly homologous variants.

This sequence originates from a male donor with ankylosing spondylitis. This sequence joins TRBV27 and TRBJ1-2; D is perhaps TRBD1 (5 bases). Sequencing used blood, either unsorted or a sorted T cell fraction (not recorded which). The CDR3 is CASSAGLLNYGYTF. The CDR3 coding sequence is TGTGCCAGCAGTGCGGGACTGCTAAACTATGGCTACACCTTC.